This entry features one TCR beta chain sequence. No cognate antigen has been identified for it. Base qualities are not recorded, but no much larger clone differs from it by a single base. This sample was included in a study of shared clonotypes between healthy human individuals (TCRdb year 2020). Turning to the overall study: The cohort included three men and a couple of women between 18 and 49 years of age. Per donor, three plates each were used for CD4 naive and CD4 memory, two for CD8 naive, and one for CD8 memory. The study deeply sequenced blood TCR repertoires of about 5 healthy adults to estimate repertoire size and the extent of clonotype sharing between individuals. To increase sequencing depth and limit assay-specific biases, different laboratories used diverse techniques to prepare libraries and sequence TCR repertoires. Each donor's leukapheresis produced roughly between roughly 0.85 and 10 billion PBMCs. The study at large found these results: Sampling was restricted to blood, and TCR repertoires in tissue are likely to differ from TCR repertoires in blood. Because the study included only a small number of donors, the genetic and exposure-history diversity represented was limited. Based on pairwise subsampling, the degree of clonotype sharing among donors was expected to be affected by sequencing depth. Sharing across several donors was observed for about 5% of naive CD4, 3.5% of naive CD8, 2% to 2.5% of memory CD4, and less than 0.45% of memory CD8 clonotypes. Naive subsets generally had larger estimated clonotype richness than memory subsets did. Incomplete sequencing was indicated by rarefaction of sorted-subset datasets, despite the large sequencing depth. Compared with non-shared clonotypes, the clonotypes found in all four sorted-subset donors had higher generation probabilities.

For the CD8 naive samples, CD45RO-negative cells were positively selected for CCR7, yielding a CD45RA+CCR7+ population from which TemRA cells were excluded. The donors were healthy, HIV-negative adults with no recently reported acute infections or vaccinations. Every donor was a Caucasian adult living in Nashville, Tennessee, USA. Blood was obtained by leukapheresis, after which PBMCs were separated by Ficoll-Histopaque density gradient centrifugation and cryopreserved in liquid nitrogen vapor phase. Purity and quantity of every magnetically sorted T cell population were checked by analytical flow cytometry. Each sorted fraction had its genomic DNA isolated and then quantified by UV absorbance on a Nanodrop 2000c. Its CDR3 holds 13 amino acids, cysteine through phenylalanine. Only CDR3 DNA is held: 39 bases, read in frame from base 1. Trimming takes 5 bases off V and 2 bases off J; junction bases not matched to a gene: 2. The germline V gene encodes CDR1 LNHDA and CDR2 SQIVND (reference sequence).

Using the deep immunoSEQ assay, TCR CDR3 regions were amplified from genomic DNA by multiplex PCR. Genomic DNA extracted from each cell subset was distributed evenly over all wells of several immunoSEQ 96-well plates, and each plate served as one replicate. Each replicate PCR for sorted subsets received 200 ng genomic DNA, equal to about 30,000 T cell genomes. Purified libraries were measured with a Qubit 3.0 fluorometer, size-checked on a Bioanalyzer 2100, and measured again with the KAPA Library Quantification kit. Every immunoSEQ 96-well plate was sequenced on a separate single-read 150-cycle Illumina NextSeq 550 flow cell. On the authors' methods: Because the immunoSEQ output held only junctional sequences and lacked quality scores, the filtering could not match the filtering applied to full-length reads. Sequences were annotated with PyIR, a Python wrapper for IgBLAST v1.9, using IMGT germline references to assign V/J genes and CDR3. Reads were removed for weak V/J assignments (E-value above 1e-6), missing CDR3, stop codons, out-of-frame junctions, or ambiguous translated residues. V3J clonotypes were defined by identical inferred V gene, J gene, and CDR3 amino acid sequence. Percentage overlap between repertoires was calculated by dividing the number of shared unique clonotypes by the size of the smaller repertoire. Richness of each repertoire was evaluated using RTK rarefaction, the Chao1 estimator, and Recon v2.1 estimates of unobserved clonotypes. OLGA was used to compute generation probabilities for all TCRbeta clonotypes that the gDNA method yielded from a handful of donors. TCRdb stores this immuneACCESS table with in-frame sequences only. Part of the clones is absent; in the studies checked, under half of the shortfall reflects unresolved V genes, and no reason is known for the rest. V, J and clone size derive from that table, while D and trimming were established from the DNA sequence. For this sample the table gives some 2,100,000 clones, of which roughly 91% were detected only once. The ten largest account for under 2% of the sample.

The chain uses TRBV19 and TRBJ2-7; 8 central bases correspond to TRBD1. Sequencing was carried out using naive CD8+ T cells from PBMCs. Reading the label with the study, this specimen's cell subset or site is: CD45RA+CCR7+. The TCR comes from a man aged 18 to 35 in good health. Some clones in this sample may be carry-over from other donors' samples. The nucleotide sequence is TGTGCCAGTAGTCAACAGGGGGCCTACGAGCAGTACTTC. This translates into CASSQQGAYEQYF.